These T cell receptor beta chains were read from a single sample in a study of T cell responses to AZD1222 COVID-19 vaccine. Using immunoSEQ multiplex PCR, the repertoire was profiled, and TCRdb retains in-frame clones only, with some absent. Among 120,000 to 150,000 clones listed, 88% were seen once. The starting material was peripheral blood, obtained 28 days after the second AZD1222 dose. Receptors originate from an adult who received the AZD1222 COVID-19 vaccine. Each CDR3 is given with its conserved first and last residue. The D gene is left open where the match is weak. Only some rows state a clone size, as once, few, many or a class for expanded clones.

V gene: TRBV4-3; J gene: TRBJ1-1; D gene: -; clone size: once; CDR3 DNA: TGCGCCAGCAGCCGGGCCTGGGCTATGAACACTGAAGCTTTCTTT; CDR3 protein: CASSRAWAMNTEAFF
V gene: TRBV7-9; J gene: TRBJ2-2; D gene: TRBD1; clone size: -; CDR3 DNA: TGTGCCAGCAGCCCCCCTGGGGACAGGCGATTCGGGGAGCTGTTTTTT; CDR3 protein: CASSPPGDRRFGELFF
V gene: TRBV7-9; J gene: TRBJ1-1; D gene: -; clone size: -; CDR3 DNA: TGTGCCAGCAGCCTTGGGTCACACACTGAAGCTTTCTTT; CDR3 protein: CASSLGSHTEAFF
V gene: TRBV2; J gene: TRBJ1-2; D gene: -; clone size: -; CDR3 DNA: TGTGCCAGCAGTGAAGCTGAGGTCACGTCGGGATATGGCTACACCTTC; CDR3 protein: CASSEAEVTSGYGYTF
V gene: TRBV11-2; J gene: TRBJ2-7; D gene: -; clone size: -; CDR3 DNA: TGTGCCAGCAGCTCCCCAGGGGCCAGCCAGTACGAGCAGTACTTC; CDR3 protein: CASSSPGASQYEQYF
V gene: TRBV30; J gene: TRBJ2-3; D gene: -; clone size: -; CDR3 DNA: TGTGCCTGCGCCAGGGGCGGGAAACAAGGCAATACGCAGTATTTT; CDR3 protein: CACARGGKQGNTQYF
V gene: TRBV10-2; J gene: TRBJ1-3; D gene: TRBD1; clone size: -; CDR3 DNA: TGCGCCAGCAGACCCAAAACCGGGACAGACTCTGGAAACACCATATATTTT; CDR3 protein: CASRPKTGTDSGNTIYF
V gene: TRBV19; J gene: TRBJ2-3; D gene: -; clone size: -; CDR3 DNA: TGTGCCAGTAGTACCCAAGGCCAGGGAACAGATACGCAGTATTTT; CDR3 protein: CASSTQGQGTDTQYF
V gene: TRBV3-1/TRBV3-2; J gene: TRBJ2-1; D gene: -; clone size: -; CDR3 DNA: TGTGCCAGCAGTCAAGCGACTTCCTACAATGAGCAGTTCTTC; CDR3 protein: CASSQATSYNEQFF
V gene: TRBV7-8; J gene: TRBJ1-2; D gene: -; clone size: -; CDR3 DNA: TGTGCCAGCAGCTTAGCCGACGACGGGATCTATGGCTACACCTTC; CDR3 protein: CASSLADDGIYGYTF
V gene: TRBV5-6; J gene: TRBJ1-3; D gene: TRBD1; clone size: -; CDR3 DNA: TGTGCCAGCAGCTTACAGGGGTCTGGAAACACCATATATTTT; CDR3 protein: CASSLQGSGNTIYF
V gene: TRBV30; J gene: TRBJ1-4; D gene: TRBD1; clone size: few; CDR3 DNA: TGTGCCTGGAGTGTACATGGGACAGATGAAAAACTGTTTTTT; CDR3 protein: CAWSVHGTDEKLFF
V gene: TRBV7-3; J gene: TRBJ1-2; D gene: -; clone size: -; CDR3 DNA: TGTGCCAGCAGCTTAGGGCGAGGGGACTATGGCTACACCTTC; CDR3 protein: CASSLGRGDYGYTF
V gene: TRBV11-3; J gene: TRBJ1-1; D gene: -; clone size: -; CDR3 DNA: TGTGCCAGCAGTACGGGACATTGGAACACTGAAGCTTTCTTT; CDR3 protein: CASSTGHWNTEAFF
V gene: TRBV2; J gene: TRBJ1-2; D gene: -; clone size: -; CDR3 DNA: TGTGCCAGCAGTGAATGGGGTCGGCAGTCTCCTGGCTACACCTTC; CDR3 protein: CASSEWGRQSPGYTF
V gene: TRBV5-6; J gene: TRBJ2-2; D gene: -; clone size: -; CDR3 DNA: TGTGCCAGCAGCTTGGCCCCAGACCGCACCGGGGAGCTGTTTTTT; CDR3 protein: CASSLAPDRTGELFF
V gene: TRBV28; J gene: TRBJ2-7; D gene: -; clone size: -; CDR3 DNA: TGTGCCAGCAGTTCTTTTCTCGAGCAGTACTTC; CDR3 protein: CASSSFLEQYF
V gene: TRBV18; J gene: TRBJ2-1; D gene: -; clone size: -; CDR3 DNA: TGTGCCAGCTCACCACAGGATAGCTCCTACAATGAGCAGTTCTTC; CDR3 protein: CASSPQDSSYNEQFF